Listed below are T cell receptor beta chains from one sample, sequenced in a study of identical twins. One entry per CDR3 protein, called by TCRdb with MiXCR from the 5' RACE reads. The sample holds 1.5 million to 2 million distinct CDR3 sequences, 32% seen once. Sequencing input: cord blood. The receptor source for this set is a newborn girl in good health. Each CDR3 is given without its conserved first and last residue. Fields, in order: J gene, D gene, V gene, CDR3 protein. The D gene is left open where the match is weak.

j_call: TRBJ1-1
d_call: -
v_call: TRBV20-1
cdr3_aa: SADGRRMNTEAF

j_call: TRBJ2-3
d_call: TRBD2
v_call: TRBV20-1
cdr3_aa: SARDMLAGPSTDTQY

j_call: TRBJ1-5
d_call: -
v_call: TRBV2
cdr3_aa: ASTWGPRQPQH

j_call: TRBJ2-7
d_call: TRBD1
v_call: TRBV5-1
cdr3_aa: ASSDPGQGVEQY

j_call: TRBJ1-1
d_call: -
v_call: TRBV10-2
cdr3_aa: ASSEFGAEAF

j_call: TRBJ2-5
d_call: -
v_call: TRBV28
cdr3_aa: ASSLLGKETQY

j_call: TRBJ2-1
d_call: -
v_call: TRBV2
cdr3_aa: ASGGTFYNEQF

j_call: TRBJ2-5
d_call: -
v_call: TRBV11-2
cdr3_aa: ASSLVREYYYNEQY

j_call: TRBJ2-1
d_call: -
v_call: TRBV20-1
cdr3_aa: SAKGGSLQF

j_call: -
d_call: -
v_call: TRBV28
cdr3_aa: ASSLRRRVYNEQY

j_call: TRBJ2-1
d_call: -
v_call: TRBV7-8
cdr3_aa: ASSHTADEQF

j_call: TRBJ2-4
d_call: TRBD2
v_call: TRBV28
cdr3_aa: ASSLRLADKNIQY

j_call: TRBJ2-7
d_call: TRBD2
v_call: TRBV7-9
cdr3_aa: ASSPSSGGHEQY

j_call: TRBJ2-3
d_call: -
v_call: TRBV3-1
cdr3_aa: ASSHRRSTDTQY

j_call: TRBJ2-7
d_call: TRBD2
v_call: TRBV6-1
cdr3_aa: ASSEGTRLTLSYEQY

j_call: TRBJ2-7
d_call: TRBD2
v_call: TRBV6-1
cdr3_aa: ASSLAGAQSNEQY

j_call: TRBJ2-7
d_call: TRBD1
v_call: TRBV7-6
cdr3_aa: ASSNRGRPYEQY

j_call: TRBJ2-7
d_call: -
v_call: TRBV7-8
cdr3_aa: ASSLVGTPNPYEQY

j_call: TRBJ1-1
d_call: TRBD1
v_call: TRBV29-1
cdr3_aa: SDRQGTTEAF

j_call: -
d_call: TRBD1
v_call: TRBV6-1
cdr3_aa: ASSVLMSWDRGEYEQY

j_call: TRBJ1-2
d_call: TRBD1
v_call: TRBV7-2
cdr3_aa: ASSLGPDRGLYGYT

j_call: TRBJ2-3
d_call: -
v_call: TRBV2
cdr3_aa: ASIFRGTSDTQY

j_call: TRBJ2-7
d_call: TRBD1
v_call: TRBV20-1
cdr3_aa: SAPGRDRNEQY

j_call: TRBJ1-1
d_call: -
v_call: TRBV7-2
cdr3_aa: ASSLVYVTEAF

j_call: TRBJ2-7
d_call: -
v_call: TRBV6-5
cdr3_aa: ASSRDQRSYEQY

j_call: TRBJ2-3
d_call: -
v_call: TRBV20-1
cdr3_aa: SASPRGGGSTDTQY

j_call: TRBJ1-2
d_call: -
v_call: TRBV2
cdr3_aa: ASSDGLSGTGYT

j_call: TRBJ2-3
d_call: -
v_call: TRBV5-1
cdr3_aa: ASSLVGKGTDTQY

j_call: TRBJ2-3
d_call: -
v_call: TRBV9
cdr3_aa: ASSVAFTDTQY

j_call: TRBJ2-1
d_call: TRBD1
v_call: TRBV28
cdr3_aa: ASSLLPGTGGNEQF

j_call: TRBJ2-7
d_call: TRBD2
v_call: TRBV4-2
cdr3_aa: ASSQVSSGRAADEQY

j_call: TRBJ2-7
d_call: -
v_call: TRBV12-3/TRBV12-4
cdr3_aa: ASSPSPVPEQY

j_call: TRBJ2-3
d_call: TRBD2
v_call: TRBV6-6
cdr3_aa: ASSLRGPSGSTDTQY

j_call: TRBJ2-3
d_call: -
v_call: TRBV9
cdr3_aa: ASSVERGTDTQY

j_call: TRBJ2-3
d_call: TRBD2
v_call: TRBV9
cdr3_aa: ASSVLRLAGGRDTQY

j_call: -
d_call: -
v_call: TRBV28
cdr3_aa: ASRGPSPYYEQY

j_call: TRBJ2-4
d_call: TRBD2
v_call: TRBV12-3/TRBV12-4
cdr3_aa: ASRPGGTYKNIQY

j_call: TRBJ1-2
d_call: TRBD1
v_call: TRBV24-1
cdr3_aa: ATSESGQGVKGYT

j_call: TRBJ2-3
d_call: TRBD1
v_call: TRBV20-1
cdr3_aa: SARAYGTGTDTQY

j_call: TRBJ2-7
d_call: TRBD2
v_call: TRBV6-1
cdr3_aa: ASSEVAGGSSYEQY

j_call: TRBJ2-7
d_call: -
v_call: TRBV12-3/TRBV12-4
cdr3_aa: ASSFQTVYEQY

j_call: TRBJ2-7
d_call: TRBD1
v_call: TRBV20-1
cdr3_aa: SARDSAYEQY

j_call: TRBJ1-6
d_call: TRBD1
v_call: TRBV12-3/TRBV12-4
cdr3_aa: ASSGTVYSPPH

j_call: TRBJ2-7
d_call: TRBD1
v_call: TRBV2
cdr3_aa: ASSEQGSGYEQY

j_call: TRBJ2-1
d_call: -
v_call: TRBV19
cdr3_aa: ASSIRLGEQF

j_call: TRBJ1-1
d_call: -
v_call: TRBV27
cdr3_aa: ASSSLRGRGTEAF

j_call: TRBJ2-5
d_call: TRBD2
v_call: TRBV18
cdr3_aa: ASSPTARSGIETQY

j_call: TRBJ1-6
d_call: -
v_call: TRBV20-1
cdr3_aa: SARAQYNSPLH

j_call: TRBJ2-3
d_call: -
v_call: TRBV7-8
cdr3_aa: ASSPIGGLTDTQY

j_call: TRBJ2-3
d_call: -
v_call: TRBV20-1
cdr3_aa: SARSAGTDTQY

j_call: TRBJ2-7
d_call: -
v_call: TRBV7-9
cdr3_aa: ASSRYREEDYEQY

j_call: TRBJ2-7
d_call: TRBD2
v_call: TRBV7-2
cdr3_aa: ASSTLAGGPYEQY

j_call: TRBJ1-5
d_call: -
v_call: TRBV21-1
cdr3_aa: ASSKRTGGNQPQH

j_call: TRBJ1-1
d_call: TRBD1
v_call: TRBV12-3/TRBV12-4
cdr3_aa: ASSWTQGRNTEAF

j_call: TRBJ1-5
d_call: -
v_call: TRBV13
cdr3_aa: ASSSQGFNQPQH